The sample holds one count of the clone carrying this TCR beta chain. Antigen specificity is unknown. The data were obtained in a study of cytomegalovirus exposure and HLA in healthy donors. Study-wide background: The 100 to 150 validation repertoires and the approximately 630 first-cohort repertoires shared a platform, a later analysis reported. Study findings and constraints: Among TCR beta chains, those listed as cytomegalovirus-associated numbered 164.

TCRdb's copy holds only in-frame clones and misses some; the assay was immunoSEQ multiplex PCR. The sample contains 70,000 to 80,000 clones, over 90% of which appear only once. The V gene end was trimmed by 5 bases and the J gene end by 0 bases; junction bases not matched to a gene: 1. The germline CDR1 and CDR2 sequences are MRHNA and SNTAGT. The CDR3 extends over 14 amino acids. The chain carries TRBV6-4 and TRBJ2-1; 7 bases are shared with TRBD2. Sequencing input: PBMCs. The sequence was obtained from a woman aged 18 to 35 in good health and CMV-seropositive. CDR3 in DNA: TGTGCCAGCAGTTGGACTAGCTCCTACAATGAGCAGTTCTTC. Protein sequence: CASSWTSSYNEQFF.